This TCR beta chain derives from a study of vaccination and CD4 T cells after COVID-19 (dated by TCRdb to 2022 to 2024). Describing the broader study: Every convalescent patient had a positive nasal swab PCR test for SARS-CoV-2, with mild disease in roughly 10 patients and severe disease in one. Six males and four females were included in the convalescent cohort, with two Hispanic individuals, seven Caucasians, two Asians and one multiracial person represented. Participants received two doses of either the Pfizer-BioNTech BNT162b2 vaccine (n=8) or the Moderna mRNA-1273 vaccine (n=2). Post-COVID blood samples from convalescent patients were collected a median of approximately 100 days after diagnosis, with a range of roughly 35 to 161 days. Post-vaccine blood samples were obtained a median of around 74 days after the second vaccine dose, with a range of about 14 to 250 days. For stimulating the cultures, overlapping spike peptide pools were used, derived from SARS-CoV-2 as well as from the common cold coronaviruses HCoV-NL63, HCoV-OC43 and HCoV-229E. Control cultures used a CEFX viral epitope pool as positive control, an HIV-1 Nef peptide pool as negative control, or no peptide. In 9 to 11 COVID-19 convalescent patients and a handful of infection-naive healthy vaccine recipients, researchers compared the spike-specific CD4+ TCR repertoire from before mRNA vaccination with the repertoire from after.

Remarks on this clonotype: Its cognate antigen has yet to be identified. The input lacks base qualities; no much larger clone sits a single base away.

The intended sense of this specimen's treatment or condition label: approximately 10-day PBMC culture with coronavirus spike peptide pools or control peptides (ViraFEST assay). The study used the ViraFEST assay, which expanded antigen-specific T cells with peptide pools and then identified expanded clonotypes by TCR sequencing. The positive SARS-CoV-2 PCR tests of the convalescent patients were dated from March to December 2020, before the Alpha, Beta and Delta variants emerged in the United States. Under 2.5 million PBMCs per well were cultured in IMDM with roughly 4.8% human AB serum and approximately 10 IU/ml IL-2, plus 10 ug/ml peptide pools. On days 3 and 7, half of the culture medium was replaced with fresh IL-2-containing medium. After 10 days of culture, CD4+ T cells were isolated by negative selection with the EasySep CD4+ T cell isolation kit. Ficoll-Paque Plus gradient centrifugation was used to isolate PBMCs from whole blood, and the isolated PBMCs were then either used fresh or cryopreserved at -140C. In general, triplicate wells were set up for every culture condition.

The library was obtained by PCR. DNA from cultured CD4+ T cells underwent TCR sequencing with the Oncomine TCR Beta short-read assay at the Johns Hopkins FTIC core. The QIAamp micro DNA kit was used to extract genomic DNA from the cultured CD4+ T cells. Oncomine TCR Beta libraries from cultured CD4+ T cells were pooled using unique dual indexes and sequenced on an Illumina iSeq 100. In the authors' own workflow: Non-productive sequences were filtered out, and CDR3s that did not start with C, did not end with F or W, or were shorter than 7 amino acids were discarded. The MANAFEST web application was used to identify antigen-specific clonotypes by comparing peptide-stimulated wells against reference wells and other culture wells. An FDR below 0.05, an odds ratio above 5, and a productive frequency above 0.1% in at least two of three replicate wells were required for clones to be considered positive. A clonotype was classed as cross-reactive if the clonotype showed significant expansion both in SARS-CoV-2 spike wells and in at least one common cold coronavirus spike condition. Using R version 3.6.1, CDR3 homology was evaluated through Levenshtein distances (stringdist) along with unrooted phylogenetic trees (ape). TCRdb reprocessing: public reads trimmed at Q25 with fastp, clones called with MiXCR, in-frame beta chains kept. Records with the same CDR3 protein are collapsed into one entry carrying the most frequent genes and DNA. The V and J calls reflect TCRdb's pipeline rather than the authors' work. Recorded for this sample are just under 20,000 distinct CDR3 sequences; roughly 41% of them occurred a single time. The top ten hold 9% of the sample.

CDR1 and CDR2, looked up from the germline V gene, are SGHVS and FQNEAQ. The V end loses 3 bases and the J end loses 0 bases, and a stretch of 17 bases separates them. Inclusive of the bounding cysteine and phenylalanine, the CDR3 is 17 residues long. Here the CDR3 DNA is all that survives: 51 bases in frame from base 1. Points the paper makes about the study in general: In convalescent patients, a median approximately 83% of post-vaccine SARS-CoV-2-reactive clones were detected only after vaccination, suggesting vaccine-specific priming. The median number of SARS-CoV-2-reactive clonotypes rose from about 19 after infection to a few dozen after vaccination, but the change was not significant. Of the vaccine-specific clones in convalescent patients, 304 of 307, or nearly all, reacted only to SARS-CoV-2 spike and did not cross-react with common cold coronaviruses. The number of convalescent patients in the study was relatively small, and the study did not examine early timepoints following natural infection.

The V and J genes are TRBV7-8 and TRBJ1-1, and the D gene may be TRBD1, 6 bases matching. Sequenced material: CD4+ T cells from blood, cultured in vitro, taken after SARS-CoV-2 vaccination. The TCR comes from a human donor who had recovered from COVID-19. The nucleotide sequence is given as TGTGCCAGCAGCTTCCCAGGTGGGGGGCGCGTGAACACTGAAGCTTTCTTT. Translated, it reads CASSFPGGGRVNTEAFF.